Listed below are T cell receptor beta chains from one sample, sequenced in a study of blood T cell repertoires in COVID-19. Sequencing used immunoSEQ multiplex PCR; TCRdb keeps in-frame clones, though not all of them. The sample consists of 250,000 or so clones, around 85% of them appearing once. The material sequenced was peripheral blood. Every receptor here comes from a man older than 75 with acute or convalescent COVID-19. Each CDR3 is given with its conserved first and last residue. Each record gives: D gene, J gene, V gene, clone size, CDR3 DNA, CDR3 protein. D genes are given only for firm matches. The listing skips clone size in some rows; elsewhere it reads once, few, many or a size class.

D gene: NA; J gene: TRBJ2-7; V gene: TRBV19; clone size: NA; CDR3 DNA: TGTGCCAGTAGTGAAGTGGCTTCCTACGAGCAGTACTTC; CDR3 protein: CASSEVASYEQYF
D gene: NA; J gene: TRBJ1-1; V gene: TRBV11-2; clone size: NA; CDR3 DNA: TGTGCCAGCAGCTACCGCGAGCTGAACACTGAAGCTTTCTTT; CDR3 protein: CASSYRELNTEAFF
D gene: TRBD2; J gene: TRBJ2-3; V gene: TRBV5-1; clone size: NA; CDR3 DNA: TGCGCCAGCAGCTTGAACACCGGGACTAGCGGGGGGGCCTACACAGATACGCAGTATTTT; CDR3 protein: CASSLNTGTSGGAYTDTQYF
D gene: TRBD1; J gene: TRBJ1-4; V gene: TRBV7-6; clone size: NA; CDR3 DNA: TGTGCCAGCAGCTTATGGACAGGGGCCTTCTCAACTAATGAAAAACTGTTTTTT; CDR3 protein: CASSLWTGAFSTNEKLFF
D gene: NA; J gene: TRBJ1-6; V gene: TRBV3-1/TRBV3-2; clone size: once; CDR3 DNA: TGTGCCAGCAGCCTTCTAGGCGGAGGGAACTCACCCCTCCACTTT; CDR3 protein: CASSLLGGGNSPLHF
D gene: NA; J gene: TRBJ1-2; V gene: TRBV15; clone size: NA; CDR3 DNA: TGTGCCACCAGCAGAGACCGGCTGCAGGGGATCGGCTACACCTTC; CDR3 protein: CATSRDRLQGIGYTF
D gene: NA; J gene: TRBJ2-1; V gene: TRBV5-1; clone size: NA; CDR3 DNA: TGCGCCAGCAGCTCCCTTGGGGGGTCGGGGACCAACAATGAGCAGTTCTTC; CDR3 protein: CASSSLGGSGTNNEQFF
D gene: TRBD1; J gene: TRBJ2-5; V gene: TRBV5-4; clone size: NA; CDR3 DNA: TGTGCCAGCAGCTTGAGGACAGGGGGCCAAGAGACCCAGTACTTC; CDR3 protein: CASSLRTGGQETQYF
D gene: TRBD1; J gene: TRBJ1-2; V gene: TRBV30; clone size: NA; CDR3 DNA: TGTGCCATGCGTCGGCAGGGGGCTATGGAGGGGAGCTATGGCTACACCTTC; CDR3 protein: CAMRRQGAMEGSYGYTF
D gene: NA; J gene: TRBJ2-1; V gene: TRBV24-1; clone size: NA; CDR3 DNA: TGTGCCACCAGTGGGACAGTGGGGAATGAGCAGTTCTTC; CDR3 protein: CATSGTVGNEQFF
D gene: NA; J gene: TRBJ2-3; V gene: TRBV5-8; clone size: NA; CDR3 DNA: TGTGCCAGCAGCTTAATGCAGGCCCGCACAGATACGCAGTATTTT; CDR3 protein: CASSLMQARTDTQYF
D gene: NA; J gene: TRBJ2-5; V gene: TRBV18; clone size: NA; CDR3 DNA: TGTGCCAGCTCCCCTCCCCCCCCGGGGGGCAAGGACTTC; CDR3 protein: CASSPPPPGGKDF
D gene: TRBD1; J gene: TRBJ1-2; V gene: TRBV12-3/TRBV12-4; clone size: NA; CDR3 DNA: TGTGCCAGCAGTACCCGACAGGGCAATGGCTACACCTTC; CDR3 protein: CASSTRQGNGYTF
D gene: TRBD2; J gene: TRBJ2-1; V gene: TRBV11-2; clone size: NA; CDR3 DNA: TGTGCCAGCAGCCCAAGCGGGGGGGCCAGCAATGAGCAGTTCTTC; CDR3 protein: CASSPSGGASNEQFF